The subject of this entry is one TCR beta chain. The data were taken from a study of blood T cell repertoires in COVID-19. Study background: Collection of acute and convalescent COVID-19 samples took place in the United States, Italy and Spain. In each case, the material was cDNA or gDNA derived from T cells, B-cell-depleted T cells, or PBMCs.

Which cohort a participant joined came from the clinical history participants gave. Here immunoSEQ multiplex PCR was the method, and the copy in TCRdb shows in-frame clones only, minus some. The data hold about 350,000 clones, with approximately 91% observed a single time. Sequencing was done on a sample of PBMCs or T cells enriched from blood (not recorded which). The TCR comes from a woman aged 25 to 39 who had been exposed to COVID-19.

This chain's CDR3 is CASSVPRDSYGYTF. The CDR3 DNA reads as TGTGCCAGTAGCGTGCCCCGGGACAGCTATGGCTACACCTTC. The chain couples TRBV19 to TRBJ1-2, with 7 nucleotides matching TRBD1. After removal of 6 bases from V and 4 bases from J, the junction contained 8 bases not matched to a gene. The CDR3 runs to 14 residues. Germline V gene lookup returns CDR1 LNHDA and CDR2 SQIVND (reference sequence).